The clone carrying this TCR beta chain was seen a handful of times. No antigen is known for it. Library preparation (for TCRbeta) was performed with unique molecular identifiers. TCRdb fed the PCR reads into MiXCR, producing one record per CDR3 protein. The sample carries approximately 650,000 distinct CDR3 sequences, under 15% recorded once. The data derive from a study of T-cell reconstitution after alpha-beta-depleted transplantation in children. Study results and limitations: As was reported, about two months after transplant, alpha-beta T cells came from several hundred expanded graft clones. At day 60, the high TCRbeta diversity found in some patients originated from recipient T cells and thymic progenitors that had survived.

CDR3 length equals 15 residues. With 6 bases removed from V and 6 bases from J, the gap between germline ends came to 17 bases. This chain links TRBV12-3 or TRBV12-4 with TRBJ2-2, with a tentative D call TRBD2 (5 bases). Source: PBMCs, taken before TCRalphabeta/CD19-depleted stem cell transplant. The sequence was collected from a girl aged 2-10 years with congenital amegakaryocytic thrombocytopenia, due to receive a stem cell transplant. The CDR3 loop is CASSLRGVGAGELFF. CDR3 in DNA: TGTGCCAGCAGCCTCCGGGGTGTCGGGGCCGGGGAGCTGTTTTTT.